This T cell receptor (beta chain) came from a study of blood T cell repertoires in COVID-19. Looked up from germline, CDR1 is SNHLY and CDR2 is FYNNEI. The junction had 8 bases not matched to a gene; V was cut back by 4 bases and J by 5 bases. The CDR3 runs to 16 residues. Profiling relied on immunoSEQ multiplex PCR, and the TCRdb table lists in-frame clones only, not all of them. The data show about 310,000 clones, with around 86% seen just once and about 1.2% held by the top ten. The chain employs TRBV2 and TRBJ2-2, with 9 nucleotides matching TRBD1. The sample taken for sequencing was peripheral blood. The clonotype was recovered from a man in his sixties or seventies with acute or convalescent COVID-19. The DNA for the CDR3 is TGTGCCAGCAGTGGTACCGGGACAGGGAGGACCGGGGAGCTGTTTTTT. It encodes CASSGTGTGRTGELFF.